The 17 T cell receptor beta chains in this list originate from one sample, sequenced in a study of blood T cell repertoires in COVID-19. Here immunoSEQ multiplex PCR was the method, and the copy in TCRdb shows in-frame clones only, minus some. The data show about 230,000 clones, approximately 87% seen once. The material sequenced was peripheral blood. The receptors originated from a woman aged 70 to 79 with active or convalescent COVID-19.

V gene TRBV6-5 combines with J gene TRBJ1-4, with 9 bases identical to TRBD1. Trimming removed 6 bases from V and 8 bases from J; junction bases left unmatched: 7. Per germline, CDR1 MNHEY and CDR2 SVGAGI. This CDR3 comprises 14 residues. The CDR3 spells CASSSGTGREKLFF. The CDR3 DNA follows: TGTGCCAGCAGCTCCGGGACAGGGAGGGAAAAACTGTTTTTT.

The chain couples TRBV7-9 to TRBJ1-2; TRBD1 aligns across 11 bases. The CDR3 is made up of 14 amino acids. J lost 14 bases, V lost 3 bases, and 11 bases had no gene match. The germline CDR1 and CDR2 sequences are SEHNR and FQNEAQ (reference sequence). This chain's CDR3 is CASSLPPGQGVVTF. As DNA, the CDR3 is TGTGCCAGCAGCTTGCCACCGGGACAGGGGGTAGTAACCTTC.

Only one count was recorded for this clone. At the DNA level, this CDR3 is encoded by other sequences in the same sample as well. V and J are TRBV7-2 and TRBJ2-7; possibly TRBD2 for D (5 bases). The germline gives CDR1 SGHTA, CDR2 FQGNSA. V gave up 0 bases and J gave up 3 bases, with 9 bases separating them. The CDR3 has 14 amino acids. The CDR3 sequence is CASSLAAGNYEQYF. In DNA form, the CDR3 reads TGTGCCAGCAGCTTAGCGGCCGGGAACTACGAGCAGTACTTC.

This chain connects TRBV18 to TRBJ2-5, with TRBD2 matching 7 bases. This CDR3 region has 16 residues. Germline-derived CDR1 and CDR2 are KGHSH and LQKENI. The junction had 6 bases not matched to a gene; V was cut back by 1 base and J by 1 base. The DNA for the CDR3 is TGTGCCAGCTCACCACGAAGGGGAGGGCCCCAAGAGACCCAGTACTTC. This encodes CASSPRRGGPQETQYF.

The chain is built from TRBV28 and TRBJ2-3; 11 bases align to TRBD1. The germline gives CDR1 MDHEN, CDR2 SYDVKM. V dropped 3 bases and J dropped 0; count of bases not matched to a gene: 8. CDR3 length equals 18 residues. DNA of the CDR3: TGTGCCAGCAGTTTGGAAGGGACAGGGGGAGTCAGCACAGATACGCAGTATTTT. Amino acid sequence: CASSLEGTGGVSTDTQYF.

The chain has TRBV4-2 and TRBJ1-4; TRBD1 matches at 7 bases. Per germline, CDR1 LGHNA and CDR2 YNFKEQ. The CDR3 extends over 16 amino acids. V was pared by 2 bases and J by 4 bases, with 7 bases of the junction left unmatched. The CDR3 protein is CASSQSWGTDNEKLFF. The DNA for the CDR3 is TGTGCCAGCAGCCAATCCTGGGGGACAGATAATGAAAAACTGTTTTTT.

The chain combines TRBV10-1 with TRBJ1-1; D is possibly TRBD1 (6 bases). Between the trimmed V and J ends, which lost 8 bases and 0 bases, there was a span of 13 bases. This CDR3 comprises 14 residues. The germline V gene has CDR1 WNHNN and CDR2 SYGVQD (reference sequence). The CDR3 loop reads CASLWGLMNTEAFF. Here the CDR3 DNA reads TGCGCCAGCCTCTGGGGGCTCATGAACACTGAAGCTTTCTTT.

This clone has just a few counts. This rearrangement joins TRBV7-9 to TRBJ2-7, with 7 bases lining up with TRBD1. J gave up 5 bases and V 5 bases, and 6 bases lay outside the gene matches. The CDR3 length is 13 residues. Germline loops: CDR1 SEHNR, CDR2 FQNEAQ (reference sequence). The CDR3 protein is CASSDRVVNEQYF. The DNA of the CDR3 is TGTGCCAGCAGCGACAGGGTAGTCAACGAGCAGTACTTC. Complete variable domain (other parts from reference TRBV7-9 and TRBJ2-7): DTGVSQNPRHKITKRGQNVTFRCDPISEHNRLYWYRQTLGQGPEFLTYFQNEAQLEKSRLLSDRFSAERPKGSFSTLEIQRTEQGDSAMYLCASSDRVVNEQYFGPGTRLTVT.

The V and J genes are TRBV5-1 and TRBJ2-2; a weak D match, TRBD1 (6 bases). V lost 4 bases and J lost 7, with 8 bases in between. In germline, CDR1 is SGHRS, CDR2 YFSETQ. The CDR3 totals 12 residues. In nucleotides, the CDR3 is TGCGCCAGCAGCGAACAGGGCGGGGAGCTGTTTTTT. It yields the protein CASSEQGGELFF. Full variable domain (rest looked up from reference TRBV5-1 and TRBJ2-2): KAGVTQTPRYLIKTRGQQVTLSCSPISGHRSVSWYQQTPGQGLQFLFEYFSETQRNKGNFPGRFSGRQFSNSRSEMNVSTLELGDSALYLCASSEQGGELFFGEGSRLTVL.

This clone has more than one count but fewer than ten. The chain carries TRBV27 and TRBJ1-5, with TRBD1 matching 12 bases. This CDR3 is built from 19 residues. Germline values: CDR1 MNHEY, CDR2 SMNVEV (reference sequence). V lost 10 bases and J lost 2; bases outside the gene matches: 18. The CDR3 here is CANAREEGQGAKGNQPQHF. The CDR3 bases are TGTGCCAACGCGCGTGAAGAGGGACAGGGGGCGAAGGGCAATCAGCCCCAGCATTTT.

The table lists this clone with a few counts. The rearrangement links TRBV28 to TRBJ1-5, with 9 bases fitting TRBD1. The length of the CDR3 is 16 residues. Germline V gives CDR1 MDHEN, CDR2 SYDVKM. V lost 6 bases to trimming and J lost 2 bases; unmatched junction nucleotides: 8. The CDR3 loop reads CASSTGQGRGNQPQHF. As DNA, the CDR3 is TGTGCCAGCAGCACGGGACAGGGTAGAGGCAATCAGCCCCAGCATTTT.

The chain's CDR3 is CASSSLGGAGTDTQYF. The CDR3 DNA sequence: TGTGCCAGCAGCTCTCTGGGAGGGGCCGGCACAGATACGCAGTATTTT. The genes are TRBV5-4 and TRBJ2-3; the match to TRBD2 covers 7 bases. The length of the CDR3 is 16 residues. Germline trimming cut 3 bases from V and 1 base from J; bases unmatched to any gene: 8. Germline CDR1 and CDR2: SGHNT and YYREEE (reference sequence).

Of note for this clone: Different DNA sequences within this sample yield the same CDR3. The chain links TRBV19 to TRBJ2-2; D is undetermined. The CDR3 spans 12 residues. Trimming stripped 2 bases from V and 6 bases from J, with 4 bases between. Germline V CDR1 and CDR2: LNHDA, SQIVND (reference sequence). The CDR3 loop reads CASSIRSGELFF. DNA of the CDR3: TGTGCCAGTAGTATACGTTCCGGGGAGCTGTTTTTT.

The chain couples TRBV6-6 to TRBJ2-2; no reliable D call. This CDR3 spans 13 amino acids. V was clipped by 5 bases and J by 6 bases, with 10 bases between them. In germline, CDR1 is MNHNY, CDR2 SVGAGI (reference sequence). CDR3: CASSRGNPGELFF. In DNA form, the CDR3 reads TGTGCCAGCAGTAGAGGCAACCCCGGGGAGCTGTTTTTT.

A few counts support this clone. This sequence joins TRBV5-6 and TRBJ1-4, with 9 bases lining up with TRBD1. The CDR3 has 18 amino acids. The V gene's germline CDR1 is SGHDT and CDR2 YYEEEE. J gave up 0 bases and V 2 bases, and 8 bases lay outside the gene matches. The CDR3 here is CASSFWFGQGTTNEKLFF. The CDR3 DNA sequence: TGTGCCAGCAGCTTTTGGTTCGGACAGGGGACAACTAATGAAAAACTGTTTTTT.

The CDR3 here is CASSLGGQETQYF. DNA of the CDR3: TGTGCCAGCAGCTTGGGGGGGCAAGAGACCCAGTACTTC. The V call is TRBV11-3, the J call TRBJ2-5; TRBD2 matches at 7 bases. The junction had 0 bases not matched to a gene; V was cut back by 3 bases and J by 2 bases. The CDR3 loop spans 13 amino acids. Germline V gives CDR1 SGHNT, CDR2 YENEEA.

The chain recombines TRBV5-1 with TRBJ1-1; 8 positions agree with TRBD1. J lost 1 base, V lost 4 bases, and 9 bases had no gene match. Germline assignment: CDR1 SGHRS and CDR2 YFSETQ. This CDR3 comprises 16 residues. CDR3 sequence: CASSRMTGAENTEAFF. The CDR3 coding sequence is TGCGCCAGCAGCCGGATGACAGGGGCTGAGAACACTGAAGCTTTCTTT.